This T cell receptor beta chain was recorded in a study of the immune and genomic landscape of osteosarcoma. Across the study: Poor-risk disease predominated: 72% to 80% unfavorable response, 67% deceased. Study observations and caveats: Roughly five cases had one hyperexpanded dominant clone and under 100 clonotypes. Immune-hot C3 tumors showed higher but still low clonality than cold C1.

This table comes from immunoSEQ multiplex PCR, and its TCRdb copy is limited to in-frame clones, with some not included. This sample has about 5,900 clones, with 68% found just once. V dropped 5 bases and J dropped 2; count of bases not matched to a gene: 4. The CDR3 covers 14 residues. Per the germline V gene, CDR1 is SGHVS and CDR2 is FQNEAQ. As regards this clone: Its antigen is unidentified.

Osteosarcoma specimens were post-treatment primary, local recurrence and metastasis tumors from poor-prognosis patients. The source material was osteosarcoma tumor tissue from the lung. The TCR comes from a human donor with osteosarcoma. This chain links TRBV7-8 with TRBJ1-1; 8 positions match TRBD1. CDR3 sequence reads: CASSVTGENTEAFF. The CDR3 bases are TGTGCCAGCAGCGTGACAGGGGAAAACACTGAAGCTTTCTTT.